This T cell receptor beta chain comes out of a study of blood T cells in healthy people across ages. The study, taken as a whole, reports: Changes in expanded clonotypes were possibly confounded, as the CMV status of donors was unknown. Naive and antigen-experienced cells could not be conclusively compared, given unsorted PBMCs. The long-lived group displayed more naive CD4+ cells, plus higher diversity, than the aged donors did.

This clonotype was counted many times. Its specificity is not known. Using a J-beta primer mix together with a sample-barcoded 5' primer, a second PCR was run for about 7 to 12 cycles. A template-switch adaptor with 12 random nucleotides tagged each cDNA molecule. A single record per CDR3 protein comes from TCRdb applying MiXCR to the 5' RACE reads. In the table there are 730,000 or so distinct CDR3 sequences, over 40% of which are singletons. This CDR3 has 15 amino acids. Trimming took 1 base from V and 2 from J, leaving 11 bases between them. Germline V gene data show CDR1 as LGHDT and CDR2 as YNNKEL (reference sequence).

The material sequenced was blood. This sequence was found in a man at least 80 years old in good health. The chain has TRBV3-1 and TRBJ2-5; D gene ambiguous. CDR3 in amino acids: CASSQARLAQETQYF. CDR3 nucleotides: TGTGCCAGCAGCCAAGCACGGCTGGCACAAGAGACCCAGTACTTC.